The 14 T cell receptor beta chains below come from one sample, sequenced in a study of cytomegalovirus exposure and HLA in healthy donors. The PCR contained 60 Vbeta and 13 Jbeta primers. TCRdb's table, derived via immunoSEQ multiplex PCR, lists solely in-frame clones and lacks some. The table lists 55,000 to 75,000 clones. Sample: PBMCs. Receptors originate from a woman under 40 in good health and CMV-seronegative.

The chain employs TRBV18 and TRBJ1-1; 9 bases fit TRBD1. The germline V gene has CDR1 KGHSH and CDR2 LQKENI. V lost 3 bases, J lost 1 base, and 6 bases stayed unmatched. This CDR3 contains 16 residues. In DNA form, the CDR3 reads TGTGCCAGCTCACCTGCACTGGGACAGGGGAACACTGAAGCTTTCTTT. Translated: CASSPALGQGNTEAFF. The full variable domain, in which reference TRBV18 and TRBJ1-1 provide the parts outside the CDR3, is NAGVMQNPRHLVRRRGQEARLRCSPMKGHSHVYWYRQLPEEGLKFMVYLQKENIIDESGMPKERFSAEFPKEGPSILRIQQVVRGDSAAYFCASSPALGQGNTEAFFGQGTRLTVV.

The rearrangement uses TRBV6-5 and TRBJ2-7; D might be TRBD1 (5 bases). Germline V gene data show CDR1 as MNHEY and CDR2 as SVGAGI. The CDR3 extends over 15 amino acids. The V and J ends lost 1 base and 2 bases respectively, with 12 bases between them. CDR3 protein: CASSYFPGSPYEQYF. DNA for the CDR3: TGTGCCAGCAGTTACTTTCCAGGGTCCCCCTACGAGCAGTACTTC.

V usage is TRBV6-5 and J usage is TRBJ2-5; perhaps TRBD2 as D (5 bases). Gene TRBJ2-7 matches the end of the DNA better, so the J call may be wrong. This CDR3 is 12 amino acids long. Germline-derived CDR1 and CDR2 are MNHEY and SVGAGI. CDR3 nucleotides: TGTGCCAGCAGCCCCACTAGTAGCGAGCAGTACTTC. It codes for CASSPTSSEQYF.

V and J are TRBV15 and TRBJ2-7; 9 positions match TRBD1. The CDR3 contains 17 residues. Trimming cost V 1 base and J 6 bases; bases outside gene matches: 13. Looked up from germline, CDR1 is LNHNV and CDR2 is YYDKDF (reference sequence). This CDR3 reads CATSRVLGQGINSEQYF. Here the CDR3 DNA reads TGTGCCACCAGCAGAGTGCTGGGACAGGGAATAAACTCCGAGCAGTACTTC.

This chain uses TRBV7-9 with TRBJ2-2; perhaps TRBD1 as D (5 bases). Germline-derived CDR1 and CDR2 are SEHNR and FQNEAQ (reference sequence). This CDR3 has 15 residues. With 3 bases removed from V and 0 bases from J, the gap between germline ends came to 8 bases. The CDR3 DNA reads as TGTGCCAGCAGCTTGCGACAGCCGAACACCGGGGAGCTGTTTTTT. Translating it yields CASSLRQPNTGELFF.

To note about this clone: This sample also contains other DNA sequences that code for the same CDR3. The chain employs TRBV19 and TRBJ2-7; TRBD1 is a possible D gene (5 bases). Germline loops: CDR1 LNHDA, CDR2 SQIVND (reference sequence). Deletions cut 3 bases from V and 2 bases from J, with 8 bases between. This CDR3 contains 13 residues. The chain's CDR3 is CASSITGAYEQYF. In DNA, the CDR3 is TGTGCCAGTAGTATCACAGGAGCCTACGAGCAGTACTTC.

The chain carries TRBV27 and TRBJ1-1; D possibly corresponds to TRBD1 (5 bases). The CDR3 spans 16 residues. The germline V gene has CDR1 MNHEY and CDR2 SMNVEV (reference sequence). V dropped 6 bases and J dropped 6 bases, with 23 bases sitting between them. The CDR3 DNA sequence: TGTGCCAGCAGCATTTCTGGGGCCGCGTTGATGTCTGAAGCTTTCTTT. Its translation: CASSISGAALMSEAFF.

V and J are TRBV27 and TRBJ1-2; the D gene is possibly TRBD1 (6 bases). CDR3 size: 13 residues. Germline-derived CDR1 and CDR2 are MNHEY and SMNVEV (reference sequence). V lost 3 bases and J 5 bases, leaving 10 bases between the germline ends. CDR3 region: CASSFARGYGYTF. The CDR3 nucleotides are TGTGCCAGCAGTTTTGCCAGGGGTTATGGCTACACCTTC.

The CDR3 DNA follows: TGCGCCAGCAGCTTGGGATCCGCGCGAGATACGCAGTATTTT. Its protein is CASSLGSARDTQYF. The J gene is TRBJ2-3, the V gene TRBV5-1; no reliable D call. CDR1 and CDR2 (germline): SGHRS, YFSETQ. V was shortened by 0 bases and J by 5 bases, with 10 bases between the two germline ends. This CDR3 contains 14 residues.

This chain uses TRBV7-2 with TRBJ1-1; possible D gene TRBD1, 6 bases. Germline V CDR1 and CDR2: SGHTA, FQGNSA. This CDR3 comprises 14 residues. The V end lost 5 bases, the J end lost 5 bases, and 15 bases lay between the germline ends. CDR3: CASSTHRVGTEAFF. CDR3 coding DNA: TGTGCCAGCAGCACCCACAGGGTGGGGACTGAAGCTTTCTTT.

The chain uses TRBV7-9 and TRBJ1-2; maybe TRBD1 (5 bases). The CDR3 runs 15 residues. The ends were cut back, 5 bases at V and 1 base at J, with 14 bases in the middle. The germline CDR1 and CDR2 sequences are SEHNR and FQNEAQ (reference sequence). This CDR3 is CASSARQWNNYGYTF. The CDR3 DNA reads TGTGCCAGCAGCGCCCGACAGTGGAATAACTATGGCTACACCTTC.

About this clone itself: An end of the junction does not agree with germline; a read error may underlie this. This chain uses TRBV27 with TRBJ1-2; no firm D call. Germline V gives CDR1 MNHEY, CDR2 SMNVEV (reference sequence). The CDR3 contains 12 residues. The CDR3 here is CASSLSGRGYTF. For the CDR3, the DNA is TGTGCCAGCAGTCTATCGGGCCGGGGCTACACCTTC.

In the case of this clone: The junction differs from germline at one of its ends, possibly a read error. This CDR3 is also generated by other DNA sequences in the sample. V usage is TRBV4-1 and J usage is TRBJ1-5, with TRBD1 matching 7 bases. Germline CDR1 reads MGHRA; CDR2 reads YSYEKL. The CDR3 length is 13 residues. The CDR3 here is CASSLTGNQPQHF. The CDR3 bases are TGTGCCAGCAGCCTGACAGGGAATCAGCCCCAGCATTTT.

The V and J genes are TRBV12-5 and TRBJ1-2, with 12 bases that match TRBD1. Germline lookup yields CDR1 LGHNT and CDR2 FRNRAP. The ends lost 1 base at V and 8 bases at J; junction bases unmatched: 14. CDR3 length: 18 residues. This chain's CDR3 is CASGLALVPGQGARGYTF. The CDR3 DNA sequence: TGTGCTAGTGGTTTGGCCCTTGTCCCGGGACAGGGGGCCCGCGGCTACACCTTC.